Following are 10 T cell receptor beta chains from one sample sequenced in a study of beta chain features in type 1 diabetes. Expressed TCRB transcripts were sequenced because the entire RNA isolate underwent reverse transcription. Libraries were prepared by immunoSEQ multiplex PCR; TCRdb keeps only in-frame clonotypes and omits some of them. This table has about 330,000 clones, 9.5% to 12% appearing once. Sequenced input: naive CD4+ T cells from blood. The receptors here all came from a woman in her twenties or thirties in good health.

The chain couples TRBV7-9 to TRBJ2-1; 10 nucleotides line up with TRBD2. With V trimmed by 1 base and J by 14 bases, 5 bases remained unmatched. In germline, CDR1 is SEHNR, CDR2 FQNEAQ (reference sequence). This CDR3 has 13 amino acids. CDR3 region: CASSLGTSGMEFF. For the CDR3, the DNA is TGTGCCAGCAGCTTAGGGACTAGCGGCATGGAGTTCTTC.

This clone has just a few counts. The genes are TRBV6-5 and TRBJ1-2; D may be TRBD1 (6 bases). This CDR3 comprises 15 residues. Looked up from germline, CDR1 is MNHEY and CDR2 is SVGAGI. Trimming removed 4 bases from V and 4 bases from J, with 16 bases in between. CDR3 residues: CASSSQSTGGYGYTF. In nucleotides, the CDR3 is TGTGCCAGCAGTTCGCAATCGACAGGAGGCTATGGCTACACCTTC.

The chain carries TRBV23-1 and TRBJ1-1; tentatively, D is TRBD1 (5 bases). TRBV23-1 is annotated as an ORF whose role is uncertain. V lost 2 bases and J lost 8, with 24 bases in between. The CDR3 sequence is 17 residues long. CDR3 bases: TGCGCCAGCAGTCAAGTGGAGGGGCCCTCCCTTGAAGTCGAAGCTTTCTTT. Its protein is CASSQVEGPSLEVEAFF.

This clone was counted a few times. The chain carries TRBV6-5 and TRBJ2-5, with D perhaps TRBD1 (7 bases). The germline V and J ends were trimmed by 0 bases and 4 bases, with 12 bases remaining between them. The CDR3 spans 15 residues. Germline CDR1 is MNHEY and CDR2 is SVGAGI. CDR3 protein: CASSYSTQGGETQYF. The CDR3 DNA follows: TGTGCCAGCAGTTACTCCACCCAGGGGGGAGAGACCCAGTACTTC.

This clone was detected only a few times. The CDR3 region has the DNA TGTGCCAGCTCACCGGAAGCGAGCGGATACGAGCAGTACTTC. Its translation is CASSPEASGYEQYF. The rearrangement links TRBV18 to TRBJ2-7; tentatively, D is TRBD2 (5 bases). The CDR3 has 14 residues. Germline V gene data show CDR1 as KGHSH and CDR2 as LQKENI. The V end lost 3 bases, the J end lost 4 bases, and 13 bases lay between the germline ends.

This clone was observed a few times. This chain joins TRBV28 and TRBJ2-3, with TRBD2 matching 10 bases. The CDR3 is 16 residues long. Looked up from germline, CDR1 is MDHEN and CDR2 is SYDVKM. The J segment lost 0 bases and the V segment lost 5 bases, leaving 5 bases of the junction unmatched. Here the CDR3 reads CASSVGLASSTDTQYF. In DNA, the CDR3 is TGTGCCAGCAGTGTGGGACTAGCGTCAAGCACAGATACGCAGTATTTT. Supplemented by reference TRBV28 and TRBJ2-3, the full variable domain reads DVKVTQSSRYLVKRTGEKVFLECVQDMDHENMFWYRQDPGLGLRLIYFSYDVKMKEKGDIPEGYSVSREKKERFSLILESASTNQTSMYLCASSVGLASSTDTQYFGPGTRLTVL.

V and J are TRBV7-2 and TRBJ2-2; 9 nucleotides align to TRBD2. V lost 5 bases, J lost 5 bases, and 3 bases stayed unmatched. Germline lookup yields CDR1 SGHTA and CDR2 FQGNSA. The CDR3 extends over 14 amino acids. The CDR3 DNA is TGTGCCAGCAGCATCCTAGCGGGAACCGGGGAGCTGTTTTTT. Protein: CASSILAGTGELFF.

The rearrangement joins TRBV7-6 to TRBJ2-7; TRBD1 might be the D (6 bases). V lost 5 bases, J lost 2 bases, and 10 bases lay in between. The germline V gene has CDR1 SGHVS and CDR2 FNYEAQ. There are 13 residues in the CDR3. The CDR3 sequence is CASSPDSPYEQYF. For the CDR3, the DNA is TGTGCCAGCAGCCCGGACAGCCCCTACGAGCAGTACTTC.

This clone was counted a few times. The J gene is TRBJ1-1, the V gene TRBV21-1. TRBV21-1 is shown as a pseudogene. CDR3 length equals 13 residues. CDR3 amino acids: CASSKAIETEAFF. As DNA, the CDR3 is TGTGCCAGCAGCAAAGCGATTGAGACTGAAGCTTTCTTT.

The J gene is TRBJ2-1, the V gene TRBV4-2; tentatively, D is TRBD2 (5 bases). This CDR3 comprises 16 residues. Germline CDR1 LGHNA, CDR2 YNFKEQ. Trimming shortened V by 0 bases and J by 2 bases, and 11 bases separated the two germline ends. CDR3 sequence reads: CASSQESSSAYNEQFF. The CDR3 DNA reads as TGTGCCAGCAGCCAAGAGTCTAGCTCCGCCTACAATGAGCAGTTCTTC.